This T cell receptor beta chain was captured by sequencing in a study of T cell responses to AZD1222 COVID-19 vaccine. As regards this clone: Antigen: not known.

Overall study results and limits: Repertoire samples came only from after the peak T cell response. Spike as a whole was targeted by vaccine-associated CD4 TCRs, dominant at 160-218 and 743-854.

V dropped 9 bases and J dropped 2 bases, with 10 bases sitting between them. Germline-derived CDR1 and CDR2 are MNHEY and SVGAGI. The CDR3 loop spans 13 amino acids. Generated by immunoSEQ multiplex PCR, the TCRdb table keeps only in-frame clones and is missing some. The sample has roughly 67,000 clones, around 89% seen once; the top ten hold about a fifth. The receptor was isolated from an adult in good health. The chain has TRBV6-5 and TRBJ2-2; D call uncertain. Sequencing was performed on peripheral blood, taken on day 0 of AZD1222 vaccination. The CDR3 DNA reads TGTGCCAGTAAAGTGGGAAACACCGGGGAGCTGTTTTTT. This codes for CASKVGNTGELFF.